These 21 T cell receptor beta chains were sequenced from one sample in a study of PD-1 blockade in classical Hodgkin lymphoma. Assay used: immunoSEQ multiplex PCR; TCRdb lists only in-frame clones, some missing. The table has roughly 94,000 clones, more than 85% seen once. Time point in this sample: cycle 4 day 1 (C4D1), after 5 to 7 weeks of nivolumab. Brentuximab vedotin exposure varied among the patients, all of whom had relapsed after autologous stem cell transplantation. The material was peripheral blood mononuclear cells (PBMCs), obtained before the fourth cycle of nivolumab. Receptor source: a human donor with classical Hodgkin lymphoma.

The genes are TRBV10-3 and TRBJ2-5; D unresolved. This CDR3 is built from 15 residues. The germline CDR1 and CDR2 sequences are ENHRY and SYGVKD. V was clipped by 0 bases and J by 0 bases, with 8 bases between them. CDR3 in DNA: TGTGCCATCAGTGAGTCGAGGAATTACCAAGAGACCCAGTACTTC. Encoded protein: CAISESRNYQETQYF.

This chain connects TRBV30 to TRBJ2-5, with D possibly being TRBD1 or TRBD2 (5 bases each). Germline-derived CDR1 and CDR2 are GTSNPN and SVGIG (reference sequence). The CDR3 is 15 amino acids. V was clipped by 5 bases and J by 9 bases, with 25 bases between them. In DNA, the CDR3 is TGTGCCTGGCAGATTACCGGGACCCTCATGGGGGCCCAGTACTTC. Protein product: CAWQITGTLMGAQYF.

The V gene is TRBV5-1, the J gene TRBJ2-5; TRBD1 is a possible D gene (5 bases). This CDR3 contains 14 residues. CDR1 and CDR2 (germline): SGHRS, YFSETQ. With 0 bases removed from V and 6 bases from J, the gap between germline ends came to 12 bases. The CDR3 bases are TGCGCCAGCAGCTTGGCAGGCAGGGCACAGACCCAGTACTTC. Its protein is CASSLAGRAQTQYF.

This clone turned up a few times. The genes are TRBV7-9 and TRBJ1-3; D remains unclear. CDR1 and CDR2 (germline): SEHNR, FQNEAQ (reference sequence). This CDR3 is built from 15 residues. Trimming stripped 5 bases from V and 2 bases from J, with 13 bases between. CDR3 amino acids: CASSRVLGAGNTIYF. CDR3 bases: TGTGCCAGCAGCCGTGTTTTGGGCGCTGGAAACACCATATATTTT.

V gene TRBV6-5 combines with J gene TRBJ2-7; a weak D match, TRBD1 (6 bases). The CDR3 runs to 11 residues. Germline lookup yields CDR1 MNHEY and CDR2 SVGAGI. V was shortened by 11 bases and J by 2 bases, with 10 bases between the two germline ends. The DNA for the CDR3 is TGTGCCTCGAGACAGGCCTACGAGCAGTACTTC. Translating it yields CASRQAYEQYF.

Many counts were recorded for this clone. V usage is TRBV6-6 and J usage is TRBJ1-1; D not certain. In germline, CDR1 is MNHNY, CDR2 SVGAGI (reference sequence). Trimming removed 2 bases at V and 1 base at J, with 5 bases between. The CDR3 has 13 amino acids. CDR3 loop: CASSYLGNTEAFF. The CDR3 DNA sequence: TGTGCCAGCAGTTACCTCGGGAACACTGAAGCTTTCTTT.

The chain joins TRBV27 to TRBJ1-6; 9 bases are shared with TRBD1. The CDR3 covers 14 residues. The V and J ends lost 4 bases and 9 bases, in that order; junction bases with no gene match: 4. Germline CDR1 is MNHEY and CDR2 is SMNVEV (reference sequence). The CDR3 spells CASSSRTGVSPLHF. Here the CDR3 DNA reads TGTGCCAGCAGTTCAAGGACAGGGGTTTCACCCCTCCACTTT.

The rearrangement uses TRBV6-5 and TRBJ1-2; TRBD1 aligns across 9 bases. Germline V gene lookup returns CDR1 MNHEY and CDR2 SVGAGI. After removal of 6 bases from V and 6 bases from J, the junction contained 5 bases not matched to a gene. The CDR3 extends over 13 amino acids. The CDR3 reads CASRQRTGDGYTF. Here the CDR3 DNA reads TGTGCCAGCAGACAACGGACAGGGGATGGCTACACCTTC.

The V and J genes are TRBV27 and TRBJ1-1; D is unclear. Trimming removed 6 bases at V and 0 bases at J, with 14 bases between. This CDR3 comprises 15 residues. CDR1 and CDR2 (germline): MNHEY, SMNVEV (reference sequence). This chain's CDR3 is CASSPGNLMNTEAFF. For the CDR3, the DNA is TGTGCCAGCAGCCCGGGGAACCTTATGAACACTGAAGCTTTCTTT.

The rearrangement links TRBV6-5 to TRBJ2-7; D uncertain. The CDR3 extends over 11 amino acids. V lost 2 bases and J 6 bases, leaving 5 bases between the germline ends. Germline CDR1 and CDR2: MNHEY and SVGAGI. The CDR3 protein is CASSYHGEQYF. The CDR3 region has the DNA TGTGCCAGCAGTTACCACGGCGAGCAGTACTTC.

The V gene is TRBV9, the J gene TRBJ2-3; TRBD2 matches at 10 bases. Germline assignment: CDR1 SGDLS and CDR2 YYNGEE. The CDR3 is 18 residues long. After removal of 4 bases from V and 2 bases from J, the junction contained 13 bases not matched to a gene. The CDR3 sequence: CASSLRPIAGGFTDTQYF. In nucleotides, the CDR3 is TGTGCCAGCAGCCTCCGCCCAATAGCGGGAGGATTCACAGATACGCAGTATTTT.

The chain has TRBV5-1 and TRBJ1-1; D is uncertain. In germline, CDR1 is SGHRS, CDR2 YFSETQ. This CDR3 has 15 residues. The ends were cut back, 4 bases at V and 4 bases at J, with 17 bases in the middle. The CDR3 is CASSLTSEYSTEAFF. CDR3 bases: TGCGCCAGCAGCCTTACATCCGAATATAGCACTGAAGCTTTCTTT.

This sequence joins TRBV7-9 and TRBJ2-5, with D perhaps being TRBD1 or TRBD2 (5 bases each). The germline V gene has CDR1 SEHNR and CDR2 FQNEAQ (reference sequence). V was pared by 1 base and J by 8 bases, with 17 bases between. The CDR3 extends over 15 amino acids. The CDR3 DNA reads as TGTGCCAGCAGCTTAGAGCCCCGGGACCCAAAAACCCAGTACTTC. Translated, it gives CASSLEPRDPKTQYF.

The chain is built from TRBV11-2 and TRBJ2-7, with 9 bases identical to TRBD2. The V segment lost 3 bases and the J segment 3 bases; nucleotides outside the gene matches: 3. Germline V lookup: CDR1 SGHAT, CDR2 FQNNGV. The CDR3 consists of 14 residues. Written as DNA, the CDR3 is TGTGCCAGCAGCTTTGCTAGCGGGAACTACGAGCAGTACTTC. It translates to CASSFASGNYEQYF.

As DNA, the CDR3 is TGTGCCAGCAGTTTCCTAAACACGGGGGGAGCTTTCTTT. The encoded protein is CASSFLNTGGAFF. This chain links TRBV27 with TRBJ1-1, with D possibly being TRBD1 (5 bases). Trimming cost V 3 bases and J 10 bases, with 15 bases left between them. The germline V gene encodes CDR1 MNHEY and CDR2 SMNVEV (reference sequence). CDR3 length: 13 residues.

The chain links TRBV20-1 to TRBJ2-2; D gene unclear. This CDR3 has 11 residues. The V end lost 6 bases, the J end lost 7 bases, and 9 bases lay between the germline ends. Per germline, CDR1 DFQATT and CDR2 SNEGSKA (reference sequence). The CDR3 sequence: CSAPHIGELFF. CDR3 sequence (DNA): TGCAGTGCCCCTCATATCGGGGAGCTGTTTTTT.

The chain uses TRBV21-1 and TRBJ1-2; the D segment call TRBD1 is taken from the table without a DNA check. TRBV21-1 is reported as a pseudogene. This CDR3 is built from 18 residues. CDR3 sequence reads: CASSKGKLKPDRGDGYTF. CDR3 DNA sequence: TGTGCCAGCAGCAAAGGAAAGCTAAAGCCGGACAGGGGGGATGGCTACACCTTC.

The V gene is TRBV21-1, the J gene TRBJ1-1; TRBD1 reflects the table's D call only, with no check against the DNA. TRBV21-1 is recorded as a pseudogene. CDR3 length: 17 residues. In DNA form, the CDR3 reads TGTGCCAGCAGCGGGCAGGGAAGGGCGTATTGGGACACTGAAGCTTTCTTT. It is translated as CASSGQGRAYWDTEAFF.

CDR3 coding DNA: TGTGCCAGCAGTTACTCGACGGAATTCTATGGCTACACCTTC. Its translation is CASSYSTEFYGYTF. The J gene is TRBJ1-2, the V gene TRBV6-6; no reliable D call. The CDR3 totals 14 residues. V dropped 0 bases and J dropped 4 bases, with 9 bases sitting between them. The germline V gene encodes CDR1 MNHNY and CDR2 SVGAGI (reference sequence).

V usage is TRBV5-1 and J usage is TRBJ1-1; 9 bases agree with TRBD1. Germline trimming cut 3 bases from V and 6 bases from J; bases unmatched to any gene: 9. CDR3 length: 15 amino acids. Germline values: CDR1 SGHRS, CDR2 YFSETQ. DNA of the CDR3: TGCGCCAGCAGCTATGGGGACAGGGTACGGGCTGAAGCTTTCTTT. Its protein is CASSYGDRVRAEAFF.

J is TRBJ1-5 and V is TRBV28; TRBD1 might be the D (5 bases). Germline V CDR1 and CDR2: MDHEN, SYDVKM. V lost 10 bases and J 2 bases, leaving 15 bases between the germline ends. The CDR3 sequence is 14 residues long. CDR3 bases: TGTGCCATTCGTAGGGGAGGACGCAATCAGCCCCAGCATTTT. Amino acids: CAIRRGGRNQPQHF.